This record looks at one T cell receptor (beta chain) sequence and its context. The study assigned cohorts using participant-reported clinical history. CDR3 length: 13 residues. The V end was cut by 10 bases, the J end by 6 bases, with 18 bases between. Assay: immunoSEQ multiplex PCR; the TCRdb copy retains only in-frame clones and omits some. The table lists 400,000 to 550,000 clones, nearly 90% of them singletons, with roughly 1.9% in the top ten. The data originate from a study of blood T cell repertoires in COVID-19. This clonotype was obtained from a woman aged 18-29 years with acute COVID-19. Sequencing input: PBMCs or T cells enriched from blood (not recorded which). The chain uses TRBV12-3 or TRBV12-4 and TRBJ1-1; D perhaps matches TRBD1 (5 bases). The CDR3 here is CATGDGSPPEAFF. CDR3 DNA: TGTGCCACGGGGGACGGAAGCCCACCTGAAGCTTTCTTT.